This T cell receptor (beta chain) derives from a study of a mutant IDH1 vaccine in newly diagnosed glioma. The wider study: Averaging roughly 40 years of age, treated patients were around 60% male and roughly 38% female. Patients previously underwent radiotherapy, temozolomide, or both, and most underwent both.

The V gene lost 5 bases and the J gene lost 6 bases, with 16 bases spanning the gap. CDR3 size: 14 residues. The germline V gene encodes CDR1 MGHRA and CDR2 YSYEKL. This clone was recorded only once. Its antigen remains unidentified. Assay used: immunoSEQ multiplex PCR; TCRdb lists only in-frame clones, some missing. The table lists approximately 70,000 clones, roughly 78% of them singletons. Study results and caveats: The occurrence of vaccine-induced immune responses was seen in around 94% of patients.

The time point here: baseline, week 1 (first vaccination visit). The treatment here: pre-vaccination baseline after standard-of-care therapy. The donors had new WHO grade 3 or 4 astrocytomas; these were IDH1-mutant and ATRX-lost. The material sequenced was PBMCs, taken from a glioma patient treated with radiotherapy, temozolomide or both. This sequence joins TRBV4-1 and TRBJ1-1; D is perhaps TRBD1 (6 bases). This clonotype was obtained from a man between 50 and 59 years old with glioma. The CDR3 region is CASSTGPRVSEAFF. CDR3 DNA: TGCGCCAGCAGCACAGGGCCAAGGGTCTCTGAAGCTTTCTTT.